The next 20 T cell receptor beta chains were all read from a single sample in a study of CD8 T cells in ankylosing spondylitis. MiXCR, applied by TCRdb to the 5' RACE reads, yields one record per CDR3 protein. The repertoire holds around 100,000 distinct CDR3 sequences, with around 24% as singletons. The sequenced sample was synovial fluid, either unsorted or a sorted T cell fraction (not recorded which). The receptors were gathered from a male donor with ankylosing spondylitis.

V is TRBV10-3 and J is TRBJ2-2; 7 positions match TRBD2. CDR1 ENHRY and CDR2 SYGVKD come from the germline V gene. The ends lost 6 bases at V and 6 bases at J; junction bases unmatched: 7. The CDR3 loop spans 14 amino acids. The CDR3 sequence: CAISNILAPGELFF. In nucleotides, the CDR3 is TGTGCCATCAGCAACATACTAGCGCCCGGGGAGCTGTTTTTT.

The V gene is TRBV13, the J gene TRBJ1-5; D is ambiguous. Germline loops: CDR1 PRHDT, CDR2 FYEKMQ (reference sequence). Trimming removed 5 bases at V and 6 bases at J, with 11 bases between. This CDR3 has 13 amino acids. The CDR3 nucleotides are TGTGCCAGCAGCCGGTCGGGGAGTCAGCCCCAGCATTTT. Protein product: CASSRSGSQPQHF.

In its sample, this clonotype was seen many times. The V and J genes are TRBV5-1 and TRBJ2-1; TRBD2 might be the D (6 bases). Germline values: CDR1 SGHRS, CDR2 YFSETQ. V was pared by 3 bases and J by 16 bases, with 17 bases between. This CDR3 contains 12 residues. Here the CDR3 DNA reads TGCGCCAGCAGCTCAACAGGAGGGATTAAATTCTTC. This gives the protein CASSSTGGIKFF.

This clonotype has a count of ten or more. The junction differs from germline at one of its ends, possibly a read error. The genes are TRBV5-1 and TRBJ1-5; D call uncertain. The CDR3 covers 14 residues. CDR1 is SGHRS and CDR2 is YFSETQ in the germline V gene. The CDR3 loop reads CASSLGGSNQPQHF. Written as DNA, the CDR3 is TGTGCCAGCAGTTTAGGCGGTAGCAATCAGCCCCAGCATTTT. The variable domain in full, completed from reference TRBV5-1 and TRBJ1-5, reads KAGVTQTPRYLIKTRGQQVTLSCSPISGHRSVSWYQQTPGQGLQFLFEYFSETQRNKGNFPGRFSGRQFSNSRSEMNVSTLELGDSALYLCASSLGGSNQPQHFGDGTRLSIL.

The V call is TRBV12-3 or TRBV12-4, the J call TRBJ1-3; no clear D. CDR3 length equals 13 residues. V lost 3 bases and J lost 2, with 5 bases in between. CDR3 sequence (DNA): TGTGCCAGCAGTTTTCTGGCTGGAAACACCATATATTTT. Protein: CASSFLAGNTIYF.

This clonotype was counted between two and nine times. The rearrangement uses TRBV21-1 and TRBJ2-1; the D segment call TRBD2 is taken from the table without a DNA check. TRBV21-1 has pseudogene status. The CDR3 sequence is 20 residues long. This CDR3 is CASSKESGRGYFSGNNEQFF. The CDR3 DNA sequence: TGTGCCAGCAGCAAAGAAAGCGGGAGAGGTTATTTTAGTGGGAACAATGAGCAGTTCTTC.

The J gene is TRBJ1-1, the V gene TRBV29-1; no reliable D call. Germline-derived CDR1 and CDR2 are SQVTM and ANQGSEA. V was trimmed by 4 bases and J by 3 bases, leaving 15 bases between them. CDR3 length equals 14 residues. CDR3 region: CSVGIEGPYTEAFF. For the CDR3, the DNA is TGCAGCGTTGGAATAGAAGGGCCGTACACTGAAGCTTTCTTT. Drawing the rest from reference TRBV29-1 and TRBJ1-1, the complete variable domain is SAVISQKPSRDICQRGTSLTIQCQVDSQVTMMFWYRQQPGQSLTLIATANQGSEATYESGFVIDKFPISRPNLTFSTLTVSNMSPEDSSIYLCSVGIEGPYTEAFFGQGTRLTVV.

This clonotype was seen a few times. The chain combines TRBV7-2 with TRBJ1-1; perhaps TRBD1 as D (5 bases). This CDR3 is built from 12 residues. V was clipped by 1 base and J by 8 bases, with 8 bases between them. Germline V gene lookup returns CDR1 SGHTA and CDR2 FQGNSA. Here the CDR3 DNA reads TGTGCCAGCAGCTTAGACGAGGGGGAAGCTTTCTTT. Protein sequence: CASSLDEGEAFF.

In this sample, this clonotype turned up a few times. This rearrangement joins TRBV14 to TRBJ2-7, with 8 bases fitting TRBD1. V was pared by 2 bases and J by 6 bases, with 9 bases of the junction left unmatched. The CDR3 extends over 15 amino acids. Per the germline V gene, CDR1 is SGHDN and CDR2 is FVKESK. The CDR3 nucleotides read TGTGCCAGCAGCCAATTTATGCAGGGGGCAGGCGAGCAGTACTTC. It is translated as CASSQFMQGAGEQYF.

This clonotype has a handful of counts. The genes are TRBV10-2 and TRBJ1-2, with D tentatively TRBD1 (5 bases). Trimming left V 0 bases short and J 8 bases short, with 13 bases between. Germline assignment: CDR1 WSHSY and CDR2 SAAADI. CDR3 size: 14 residues. DNA of the CDR3: TGCGCCAGCAGTGAGTCCGGGACGACCCGGGGCTACACCTTC. Translated: CASSESGTTRGYTF.

The rearrangement joins TRBV29-1 to TRBJ2-1; tentatively, D is TRBD1 or TRBD2 (5 bases each). Trimming stripped 8 bases from V and 0 bases from J, with 14 bases between. The germline V gene has CDR1 SQVTM and CDR2 ANQGSEA. The CDR3 is made up of 14 amino acids. The CDR3 sequence is CSTTGRSSYNEQFF. The CDR3 DNA reads TGCAGCACAACGGGGCGGAGCTCCTACAATGAGCAGTTCTTC.

In this sample, this clonotype turned up many times. This chain links TRBV7-2 with TRBJ2-3; 7 bases are a match to TRBD1. The germline CDR1 and CDR2 sequences are SGHTA and FQGNSA. V lost 2 bases, J lost 4 bases, and 3 bases stayed unmatched. The CDR3 contains 14 residues. The CDR3 reads CASSLNQGADTQYF. CDR3 coding DNA: TGTGCCAGCAGCTTAAATCAGGGGGCAGATACGCAGTATTTT.

The chain carries TRBV7-9 and TRBJ2-7, with D perhaps TRBD2 (5 bases). Germline values: CDR1 SEHNR, CDR2 FQNEAQ (reference sequence). The CDR3 length is 14 residues. Trimming shortened V by 7 bases and J by 6 bases, and 19 bases separated the two germline ends. In DNA form, the CDR3 reads TGTGCCAGCATCCCTTCAGCGGAGCATAGCGAGCAGTACGTC. Amino acid sequence: CASIPSAEHSEQYV.

The chain couples TRBV11-1 to TRBJ2-3; unclear D gene. The germline gives CDR1 SGHAT, CDR2 FQDESV (reference sequence). Trimming shortened V by 1 base and J by 5 bases, and 10 bases separated the two germline ends. This CDR3 has 14 residues. The DNA of the CDR3 is TGTGCCAGCAGCTTAGGTATTCGTGAAGATACGCAGTATTTT. Amino acid sequence: CASSLGIREDTQYF.

V usage is TRBV12-3 or TRBV12-4 and J usage is TRBJ1-2; 9 positions agree with TRBD1. This CDR3 region has 14 residues. The junction had 3 bases not matched to a gene; V was cut back by 1 base and J by 6 bases. The CDR3 spells CASSLVGQGDGYTF. For the CDR3, the DNA is TGTGCCAGCAGTTTAGTGGGACAGGGAGATGGCTACACCTTC.

Relative to its sample, this clonotype is medium-sized. The gene calls are TRBV5-1 and TRBJ2-1; the match to TRBD2 covers 9 bases. Per the germline V gene, CDR1 is SGHRS and CDR2 is YFSETQ. V was clipped by 0 bases and J by 3 bases; unmatched bases: 4. CDR3 length equals 16 residues. CDR3 in DNA: TGCGCCAGCAGCTTGGTTGTAGCGGGAGACTACAATGAGCAGTTCTTC. This sequence encodes CASSLVVAGDYNEQFF. Full variable domain (rest looked up from reference TRBV5-1 and TRBJ2-1): KAGVTQTPRYLIKTRGQQVTLSCSPISGHRSVSWYQQTPGQGLQFLFEYFSETQRNKGNFPGRFSGRQFSNSRSEMNVSTLELGDSALYLCASSLVVAGDYNEQFFGPGTRLTVL.

This clonotype turned up a few times. This chain connects TRBV12-3 or TRBV12-4 to TRBJ1-5, with D uncertain. The V end lost 0 bases, the J end lost 11 bases, and 17 bases lay between the germline ends. This CDR3 is 15 amino acids long. CDR3 region: CASSLAATPGVTQHF. DNA of the CDR3: TGTGCCAGCAGTTTAGCCGCTACTCCCGGCGTGACCCAGCATTTT.

This chain joins TRBV7-9 and TRBJ1-4, with D possibly matching TRBD1 (6 bases). The CDR3 extends over 17 amino acids. Germline-derived CDR1 and CDR2 are SEHNR and FQNEAQ (reference sequence). The V end lost 4 bases, the J end lost 8 bases, and 23 bases lay between the germline ends. CDR3 in amino acids: CASSWGAGAQSKEKLFF. The CDR3 DNA reads as TGTGCCAGCAGCTGGGGGGCAGGGGCACAGTCCAAAGAAAAACTGTTTTTT.

Only a few counts were recorded for this clonotype. The chain combines TRBV20-1 with TRBJ2-1, with a tentative D call TRBD2 (5 bases). V was trimmed by 0 bases and J by 0 bases, leaving 12 bases between them. The CDR3 has 16 residues. Germline loops: CDR1 DFQATT, CDR2 SNEGSKA (reference sequence). This CDR3 is CSAREGSASSYNEQFF. The CDR3 coding sequence is TGCAGTGCTAGAGAGGGTAGCGCAAGCTCCTACAATGAGCAGTTCTTC.

This clonotype has more than one count but fewer than ten. The rearrangement links TRBV18 to TRBJ2-1; 7 positions agree with TRBD2. Germline V CDR1 and CDR2: KGHSH, LQKENI. V was clipped by 3 bases and J by 7 bases; unmatched bases: 9. The CDR3 sequence is 15 residues long. In nucleotides, the CDR3 is TGTGCCAGCTCACCGGGAACTGGGACTACGAATGAGCAGTTCTTC. Translated: CASSPGTGTTNEQFF.